This TCR beta chain emerged from a study of glioma-infiltrating T cells. TCR alpha and beta CDR3 regions were amplified from RNA using iRepertoire nested multiplex PCR. TCRdb passed the multiplex PCR reads through MiXCR, listing each CDR3 protein once. The sample lists 100,000 to 150,000 distinct CDR3 sequences, 20% to 25% seen once, with 27% in the top ten. The CDR3 runs 12 residues. Germline V gene lookup returns CDR1 DFQATT and CDR2 SNEGSKA (reference sequence). V was clipped by 2 bases and J by 10 bases, with 12 bases between them. J is TRBJ2-1 and V is TRBV20-1; no definite D call. The specimen was glioma tissue, nonneoplastic brain tissue, or PBMCs (not recorded which). The sequence was obtained from a human donor with low-grade glioma or glioblastoma, undergoing nonglioma brain surgery, or in good health (not recorded which). The CDR3 is CSARPIESEQFF. The CDR3 nucleotides read TGCAGTGCTAGACCGATCGAATCGGAGCAGTTCTTC.